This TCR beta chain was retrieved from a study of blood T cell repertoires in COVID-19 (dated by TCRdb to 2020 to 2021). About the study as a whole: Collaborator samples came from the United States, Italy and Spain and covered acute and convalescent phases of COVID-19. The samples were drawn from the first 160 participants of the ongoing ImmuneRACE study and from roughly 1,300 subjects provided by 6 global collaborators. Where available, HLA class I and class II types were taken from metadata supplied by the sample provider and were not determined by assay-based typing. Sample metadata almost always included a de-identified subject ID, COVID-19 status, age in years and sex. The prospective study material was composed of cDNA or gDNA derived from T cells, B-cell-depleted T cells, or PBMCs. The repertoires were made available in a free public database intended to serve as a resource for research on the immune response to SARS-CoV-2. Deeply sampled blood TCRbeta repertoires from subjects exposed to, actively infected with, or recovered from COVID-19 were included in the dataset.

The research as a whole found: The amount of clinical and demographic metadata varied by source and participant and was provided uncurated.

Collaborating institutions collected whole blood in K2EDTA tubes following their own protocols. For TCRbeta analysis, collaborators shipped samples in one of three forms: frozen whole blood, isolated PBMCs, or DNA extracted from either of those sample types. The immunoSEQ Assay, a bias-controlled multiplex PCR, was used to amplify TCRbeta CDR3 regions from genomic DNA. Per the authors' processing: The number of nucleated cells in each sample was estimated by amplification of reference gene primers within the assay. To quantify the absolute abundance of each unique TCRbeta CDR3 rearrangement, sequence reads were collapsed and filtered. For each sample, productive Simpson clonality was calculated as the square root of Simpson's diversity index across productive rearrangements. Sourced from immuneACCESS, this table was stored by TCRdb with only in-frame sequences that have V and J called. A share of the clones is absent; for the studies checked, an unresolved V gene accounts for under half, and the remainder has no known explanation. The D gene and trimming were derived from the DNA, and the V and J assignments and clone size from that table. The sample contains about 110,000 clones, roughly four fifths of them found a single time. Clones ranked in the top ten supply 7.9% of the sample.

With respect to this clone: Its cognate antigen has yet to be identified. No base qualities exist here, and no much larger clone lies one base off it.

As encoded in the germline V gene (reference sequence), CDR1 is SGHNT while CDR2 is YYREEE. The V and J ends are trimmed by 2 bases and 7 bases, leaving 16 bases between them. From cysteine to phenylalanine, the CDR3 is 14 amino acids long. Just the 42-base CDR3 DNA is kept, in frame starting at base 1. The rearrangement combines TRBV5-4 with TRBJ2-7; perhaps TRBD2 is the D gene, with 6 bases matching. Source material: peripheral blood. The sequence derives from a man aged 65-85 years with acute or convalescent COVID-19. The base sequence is TGTGCCAGCAGCTTAGGAGGGAGGTCGGGGGAGCAGTACTTC. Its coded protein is CASSLGGRSGEQYF.